Listed here is a single T cell receptor (beta chain). Its antigen is unknown. Base quality data are lacking; no much larger clone is found one base away. The entry originates in a study of identical twins (dated by TCRdb to the mid-2010s). As for the study more broadly: To test whether fetal clonotypes persist, this study deep-sequenced TCR alpha and beta repertoires from monozygotic twins, from unrelated adults of various ages, and from cord blood. Replicate twin experiments were performed at different times using different library preparation protocols to rule out contamination.

Every donor in the study was a healthy Caucasian. The researchers also sequenced three unrelated adults who were not twins: a male aged 18 to 29, a male aged 50 to 60, and a female aged 50 to 60. Miltenyi CD45RO+ enrichment and human naive T-cell isolation kits were used to isolate memory (CD45RO+) and naive T cells from PBMC. Reading the germline V gene gives CDR1 SGDLS and CDR2 YYNGEE. Counted from cysteine to phenylalanine, this CDR3 has 14 amino acids. Only the CDR3 region is kept as DNA, spanning 42 bases read in frame from base 1. V lost 1 base and J lost 7 bases; the stretch between them is 11 bases long. Receptors were amplified or captured by 5' RACE. TCRdb lists the instrument as Illumina HiSeq 2000. A universal primer binding site was added through template switching, and the final cDNA carried a unique molecular identifier so that TCR cDNA molecules could be counted accurately. Specific primers in the conserved constant-segment region were used to synthesize first-strand cDNA for TCR alpha and beta chains. To control for contamination, every cDNA library was double barcoded, receiving both a SMART-Mk sample barcode and Illumina barcodes. TruSeq adapter sequences, together with Illumina sample barcodes, were added in two successive PCR steps. Sequencing of the TCR alpha and beta cDNA libraries was done on the Illumina HiSeq platform using custom primers. On the study's bioinformatics: Raw reads were processed with MiGEC to extract unique molecular identifiers, and MiXCR was used to determine CDR3 positions. For each individual, recombination models were inferred using an EM algorithm with the repgenHMM and IGoR tools. Shared clonotype analysis was performed with the tcR package in R, normalizing sharing by the product of cloneset sizes. To study raw recombination free of thymic and clonal selection effects, out-of-frame nonproductive sequences were analyzed. The public reads were quality trimmed at Q25 with fastp and then assembled into clones with MiXCR by TCRdb, keeping productive beta chains. One record per CDR3 amino acid sequence lists the most common genes and DNA. TCRdb's processing, not the study's, gives the V and J calls here. The sample has a few hundred thousand distinct CDR3 sequences on record, roughly 18% of them singletons. The ten largest clones capture 12% of the sample.

General findings and caveats noted by the study authors: Out-of-frame TCR alpha sequences shared between twins showed an excess of low generation-probability sequences compared with coincidental sharing between unrelated individuals. Excess twin sharing in beta out-of-frame sequences was weaker because fewer shared sequences lowered the signal-to-noise ratio. Zero-insertion analyses could be partly confounded by invariant T cells such as MAIT and iNKT, though diverse VJ usage argued against such confounding for most clonotypes. Out-of-frame TCR alpha sharing in monozygotic twins was systematically underestimated by recombination models, whereas sharing between unrelated individuals was in agreement with the recombination models. Because the same donors could not be followed over many years, conclusions were based on cross-sectional statistical analysis. Fewer insertions were carried by abundant cord blood beta clonotypes; a weaker similar trend was observed in young adult naive repertoires, while no such trend was observed in memory repertoires.

Recombination joined TRBV9 with TRBJ1-4; D gene: possibly TRBD1, on 6 matching bases. Sequencing was performed on naive T cells sorted from blood. The meaning of the sample's cell subset or site label: cells isolated with a human naive T-cell isolation kit. The receptor was derived from a man aged 50-59 years in good health. The nucleotides read TGTGCCAGCAGCGTAACCGACAGGACTGAAAAACTGTTTTTT. It codes for CASSVTDRTEKLFF.